This T cell receptor beta chain was recorded in a study of cytomegalovirus exposure and HLA in healthy donors. Notes on the study in general: Many donors shared some public TCRs, even though most TCR sequences were rare.

Use of 60 Vbeta and 13 Jbeta primers characterized the PCR. Generated by immunoSEQ multiplex PCR, the TCRdb table keeps only in-frame clones and is missing some. The sample records some 170,000 clones, around 76% being singletons. This CDR3 region has 14 residues. V was trimmed by 5 bases and J by 1 base, leaving 12 bases between them. Germline lookup yields CDR1 SGHNT and CDR2 YYREEE (reference sequence). About this clone: No antigen is known for it.

The origin of this receptor is a girl aged 10-17 years in good health and CMV-seropositive. The gene calls are TRBV5-4 and TRBJ1-1; D gene ambiguous. The sample was PBMCs. The CDR3 here is CASSYTTTNTEAFF. CDR3 coding DNA: TGTGCCAGCAGTTACACAACAACGAACACTGAAGCTTTCTTT. The full variable domain, with the rest looked up from reference TRBV5-4 and TRBJ1-1, is ETGVTQSPTHLIKTRGQQVTLRCSSQSGHNTVSWYQQALGQGPQFIFQYYREEENGRGNFPPRFSGLQFPNYSSELNVNALELDDSALYLCASSYTTTNTEAFFGQGTRLTVV.